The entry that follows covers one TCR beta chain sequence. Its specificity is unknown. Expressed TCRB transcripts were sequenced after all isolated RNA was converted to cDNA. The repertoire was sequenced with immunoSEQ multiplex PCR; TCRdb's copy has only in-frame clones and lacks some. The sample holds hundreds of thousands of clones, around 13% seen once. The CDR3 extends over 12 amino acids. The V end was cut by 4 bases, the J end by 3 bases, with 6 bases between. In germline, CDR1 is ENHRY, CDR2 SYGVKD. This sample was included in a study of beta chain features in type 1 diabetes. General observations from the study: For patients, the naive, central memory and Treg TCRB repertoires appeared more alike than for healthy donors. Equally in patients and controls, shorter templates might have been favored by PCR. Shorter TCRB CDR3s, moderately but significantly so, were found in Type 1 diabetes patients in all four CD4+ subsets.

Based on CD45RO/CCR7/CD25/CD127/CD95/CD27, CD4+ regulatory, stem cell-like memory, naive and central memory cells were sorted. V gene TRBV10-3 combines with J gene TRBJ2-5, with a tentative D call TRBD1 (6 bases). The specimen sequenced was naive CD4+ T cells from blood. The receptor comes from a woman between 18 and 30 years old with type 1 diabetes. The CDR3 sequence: CAISGTEETQYF. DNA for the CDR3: TGTGCCATCAGTGGGACAGAAGAGACCCAGTACTTC.